A single sample is the source of the 21 T cell receptor beta chains below, sequenced in a study of spatial heterogeneity in lung cancer. TCRdb redid the calling of the 5' RACE reads with MiXCR, one entry per CDR3 protein. The sample holds about 12,000 distinct CDR3 sequences, approximately 6.2% seen once. The time point: sample taken at primary tumor resection. The study sequenced unsorted whole RNA from tumor, nontumor lung or frozen PBMC. The sequences come from normal lung tissue next to the tumor, collected at surgery. Source of these receptors: a male donor with early-stage non-small cell lung cancer.

Concerning this clonotype: The library was prepared for alpha chains; this beta chain is a stray read, so its frequency means little. The chain employs TRBV19 and TRBJ1-5; D possibly corresponds to TRBD1 (5 bases). The CDR3 runs 13 residues. CDR1 and CDR2 (germline): LNHDA, SQIVND (reference sequence). V was shortened by 8 bases and J by 0 bases, with 8 bases between the two germline ends. The CDR3 sequence is CASGTYSNQPQHF. Written as DNA, the CDR3 is TGTGCCAGTGGGACGTATAGCAATCAGCCCCAGCATTTT. The variable domain in full, with the rest retrieved from reference TRBV19 and TRBJ1-5, is DGGITQSPKYLFRKEGQNVTLSCEQNLNHDAMYWYRQDPGQGLRLIYYSQIVNDFQKGDIAEGYSVSREKKESFPLTVTSAQKNPTAFYLCASGTYSNQPQHFGDGTRLSIL.

Remarks on this clonotype: Little can be read into the size of this beta chain, an off-target read in a library designed for alpha chains. The chain carries TRBV7-9 and TRBJ2-4, with TRBD1 matching 7 bases. There are 14 residues in the CDR3. Looked up from germline, CDR1 is SEHNR and CDR2 is FQNEAQ (reference sequence). V lost 3 bases and J lost 5; bases outside the gene matches: 4. CDR3 in DNA: TGTGCCAGCAGCTTGGGACAGCCCCAAAACATTCAGTACTTC. Translation: CASSLGQPQNIQYF.

This clonotype appeared many times. A library prepared for alpha chains yielded this beta chain as an off-target read; its size is of little meaning. This chain connects TRBV11-3 to TRBJ2-1; 9 bases are shared with TRBD2. Germline CDR1 and CDR2: SGHNT and YENEEA. This CDR3 has 15 amino acids. Germline trimming cut 5 bases from V and 5 bases from J; bases unmatched to any gene: 7. The chain's CDR3 is CASSHGVAGDNEQFF. CDR3 nucleotide sequence: TGTGCCAGCAGCCACGGGGTAGCGGGGGACAATGAGCAGTTCTTC.

This clonotype was recorded many times. The library was designed around alpha chains, so this beta chain is a stray read whose abundance carries little weight. The CDR3 DNA follows: TGTGCCAGCAGCCAAGGGAACGGGGAAAAACTGTTTTTT. Translation: CASSQGNGEKLFF. The chain combines TRBV4-2 with TRBJ1-4; no definite D call. The CDR3 is 13 residues long. Germline values: CDR1 LGHNA, CDR2 YNFKEQ. Trimming shortened V by 1 base and J by 8 bases, and 8 bases separated the two germline ends.

Only a few counts were recorded for this clonotype. Since the library was made to target alpha chains, this beta chain is a stray read and its abundance is not meaningful. The chain uses TRBV27 and TRBJ1-1; tentatively, D is TRBD1 (5 bases). This CDR3 spans 14 amino acids. V was trimmed by 1 base and J by 1 base, leaving 7 bases between them. CDR1 is MNHEY and CDR2 is SMNVEV in the germline V gene (reference sequence). CDR3 DNA: TGTGCCAGCAGTTTATTCGGGACGAACACTGAAGCTTTCTTT. Translated, it gives CASSLFGTNTEAFF.

This clonotype is medium-sized by share. The library was designed around alpha chains, so this beta chain is a stray read whose abundance carries little weight. The chain links TRBV12-3 or TRBV12-4 to TRBJ1-6; a weak D match, TRBD1 (5 bases). V was pared by 7 bases and J by 7 bases, with 14 bases between. The CDR3 totals 14 residues. CDR3 nucleotide sequence: TGTGCCAGCACCTGGGGGACGGGCAATTCACCCCTCCACTTT. This translates into CASTWGTGNSPLHF.

By frequency in the sample, this clonotype is medium-sized (0.01 to 0.1%). Because this beta chain is a stray read in a library intended to capture alpha chains, its abundance should not be given much weight. The chain uses TRBV5-1 and TRBJ2-7; 10 bases are a match to TRBD2. Unmatched junction bases numbered 11, after V lost 5 bases and J lost 6 bases. CDR1 SGHRS and CDR2 YFSETQ come from the germline V gene. CDR3 length: 15 residues. The CDR3 DNA reads as TGCGCCAGCAGTGTCGGTCTAGCGGGAGTTGGCGAGCAGTACTTC. This translates into CASSVGLAGVGEQYF.

This clonotype was picked up many times. Because the library targeted alpha chains, this beta chain is an off-target read whose size means little. The chain is built from TRBV5-1 and TRBJ1-5; no definite D call. Germline values: CDR1 SGHRS, CDR2 YFSETQ. The CDR3 is 16 residues long. The V end lost 0 bases, the J end lost 0 bases, and 10 bases lay between the germline ends. The CDR3 loop is CASSLGGHPSNQPQHF. The CDR3 DNA is TGCGCCAGCAGCTTGGGAGGGCACCCTAGCAATCAGCCCCAGCATTTT. The full variable domain, in which reference TRBV5-1 and TRBJ1-5 provide the parts outside the CDR3, is KAGVTQTPRYLIKTRGQQVTLSCSPISGHRSVSWYQQTPGQGLQFLFEYFSETQRNKGNFPGRFSGRQFSNSRSEMNVSTLELGDSALYLCASSLGGHPSNQPQHFGDGTRLSIL.

This clonotype has a count of ten or more. The library was built for alpha chains, so this beta chain is an off-target read and its size means little. The rearrangement uses TRBV5-4 and TRBJ1-1; a weak D match, TRBD1 (5 bases). This CDR3 has 15 residues. The germline V gene has CDR1 SGHNT and CDR2 YYREEE (reference sequence). Trimming cost V 0 bases and J 6 bases, with 15 bases left between them. The CDR3 bases are TGTGCCAGCAGCTTGGGCGCGGGGGGATTTTCTGAAGCTTTCTTT. This encodes CASSLGAGGFSEAFF.

This clonotype has ten or more counts. This beta chain turned up in a library designed for alpha chains; as an off-target read, its abundance says little. The V gene is TRBV2, the J gene TRBJ1-1; D may be TRBD1 (5 bases). Looked up from germline, CDR1 is SNHLY and CDR2 is FYNNEI. The CDR3 spans 14 residues. The germline V and J ends were trimmed by 7 bases and 4 bases, with 16 bases remaining between them. The CDR3 DNA reads TGTGCCAGCAACCGTGACGGGGCGGGCACTGAAGCTTTCTTT. It translates to CASNRDGAGTEAFF.

Many counts were recorded for this clonotype. Because the library targeted alpha chains, this beta chain is an off-target read whose size means little. The chain is built from TRBV29-1 and TRBJ2-3, with 10 nucleotides matching TRBD2. This CDR3 comprises 14 residues. The V gene's germline CDR1 is SQVTM and CDR2 ANQGSEA. V shed 4 bases and J 2 bases; nucleotides not matched to a gene: 3. CDR3 nucleotide sequence: TGCAGCGTTGGACTAGCGGGCATCACAGATACGCAGTATTTT. Its protein is CSVGLAGITDTQYF.

This clonotype is medium-sized within its sample. A library made for alpha chains picked up this beta chain off target, so its size means little. The chain couples TRBV6-5 to TRBJ1-1; no reliable D call. CDR1 and CDR2 (germline): MNHEY, SVGAGI. CDR3 length: 14 residues. Between the trimmed V and J ends, which lost 5 bases and 0 bases, there was a span of 10 bases. The CDR3 DNA follows: TGTGCCAGCAGTCCCCGGACTGTGAACACTGAAGCTTTCTTT. This codes for CASSPRTVNTEAFF.

This clonotype has ten or more counts. This beta chain is a stray read from a library made for alpha chains; its abundance is not meaningful. The rearrangement uses TRBV11-3 and TRBJ2-3; D is uncertain. Trimming pared 1 base from V and 7 bases from J, leaving 9 bases between. CDR3 size: 13 residues. CDR1 and CDR2 (germline): SGHNT, YENEEA. The chain's CDR3 is CASSLATANTQYF. CDR3 nucleotide sequence: TGTGCCAGCAGCTTAGCCACAGCCAATACGCAGTATTTT.

This clonotype turned up a few times. This beta chain is off target for a library built for alpha chains, so its abundance means little. The chain combines TRBV11-2 with TRBJ2-2, with D possibly matching TRBD1 (6 bases). The CDR3 is 15 amino acids. Between the trimmed V and J ends, which lost 4 bases and 4 bases, there was a span of 13 bases. The V gene's germline CDR1 is SGHAT and CDR2 FQNNGV. The chain's CDR3 is CASSSDSYSTGELFF. CDR3 bases: TGTGCCAGCAGCTCGGACAGTTATAGCACCGGGGAGCTGTTTTTT.

This clonotype was found many times. This beta chain is a stray sequence in a library constructed for alpha chains; its clone size is not meaningful. V usage is TRBV7-6 and J usage is TRBJ2-5, with 7 bases that match TRBD1. V lost 4 bases to trimming and J lost 2 bases; unmatched junction nucleotides: 10. This CDR3 has 16 amino acids. The germline gives CDR1 SGHVS, CDR2 FNYEAQ. In DNA form, the CDR3 reads TGTGCCAGCAGCTATCCTCAGGACAGGAGACAAGAGACCCAGTACTTC. This codes for CASSYPQDRRQETQYF.

This clonotype is labeled medium-sized. Found in a library prepared for alpha chains, this beta chain is an off-target read, and its abundance has little meaning. The chain links TRBV20-1 to TRBJ1-4; D is uncertain. The germline V and J ends were trimmed by 0 bases and 3 bases, with 11 bases remaining between them. CDR1 and CDR2 (germline): DFQATT, SNEGSKA (reference sequence). The CDR3 contains 15 residues. The CDR3 DNA reads as TGCAGTGCTAGAGATCTGAGAGAATCTAATGAAAAACTGTTTTTT. It codes for CSARDLRESNEKLFF.

This clonotype was seen at least ten times. The library was designed around alpha chains, so this beta chain is a stray read whose abundance carries little weight. The chain carries TRBV15 and TRBJ1-5; 8 bases agree with TRBD1. The CDR3 totals 14 residues. Germline trimming cut 4 bases from V and 4 bases from J; bases unmatched to any gene: 3. CDR1 is LNHNV, CDR2 YYDKDF, per germline (reference sequence). DNA of the CDR3: TGTGCCACCAGCATCGACAGGGGAAATCAGCCCCAGCATTTT. This codes for CATSIDRGNQPQHF.

With respect to this clonotype: Within a library made for alpha chains, this beta chain is off target, and its count is uninformative. The chain couples TRBV5-1 to TRBJ1-2, with TRBD1 as a possible D gene (5 bases). With 4 bases removed from V and 4 bases from J, the gap between germline ends came to 11 bases. From germline, CDR1 is SGHRS and CDR2 YFSETQ. The CDR3 sequence is 13 residues long. CDR3 DNA sequence: TGCGCCAGCAGCCGGGACGGACCCTATGGCTACACCTTC. Translation: CASSRDGPYGYTF.

In this sample, this clonotype turned up many times. This beta chain appears as a stray read in a library generated for alpha chains; its size is not informative. The chain carries TRBV6-5 and TRBJ2-5, with a weak D call TRBD1 (5 bases). V gave up 10 bases and J gave up 0 bases, with 12 bases separating them. This CDR3 contains 13 residues. Per germline, CDR1 MNHEY and CDR2 SVGAGI. In nucleotides, the CDR3 is TGTGCCATTCGACAGCTGTACCAAGAGACCCAGTACTTC. Residues: CAIRQLYQETQYF.

This clonotype was detected many times. Within a library made for alpha chains, this beta chain is off target, and its count is uninformative. The rearrangement uses TRBV18 and TRBJ2-1; a possible D gene is TRBD2 (5 bases). With 0 bases removed from V and 13 bases from J, the gap between germline ends came to 13 bases. The CDR3 extends over 13 amino acids. Germline V lookup: CDR1 KGHSH, CDR2 LQKENI. CDR3 in amino acids: CASSPPTGSTQFF. The CDR3 DNA follows: TGTGCCAGCTCACCACCTACGGGGTCAACCCAGTTCTTC.

There are many counts of this clonotype. This beta chain is a stray read from a library made for alpha chains; its abundance is not meaningful. The V and J genes are TRBV7-9 and TRBJ1-1; 7 nucleotides line up with TRBD1. The CDR3 sequence is 12 residues long. In germline, CDR1 is SEHNR, CDR2 FQNEAQ (reference sequence). The J segment lost 7 bases and the V segment lost 4 bases, leaving 3 bases of the junction unmatched. The CDR3 region is CASSSGTDEAFF. The CDR3, as DNA: TGTGCCAGCAGCTCCGGGACAGATGAAGCTTTCTTT. Full variable domain (missing parts from reference TRBV7-9 and TRBJ1-1): DTGVSQNPRHKITKRGQNVTFRCDPISEHNRLYWYRQTLGQGPEFLTYFQNEAQLEKSRLLSDRFSAERPKGSFSTLEIQRTEQGDSAMYLCASSSGTDEAFFGQGTRLTVV.